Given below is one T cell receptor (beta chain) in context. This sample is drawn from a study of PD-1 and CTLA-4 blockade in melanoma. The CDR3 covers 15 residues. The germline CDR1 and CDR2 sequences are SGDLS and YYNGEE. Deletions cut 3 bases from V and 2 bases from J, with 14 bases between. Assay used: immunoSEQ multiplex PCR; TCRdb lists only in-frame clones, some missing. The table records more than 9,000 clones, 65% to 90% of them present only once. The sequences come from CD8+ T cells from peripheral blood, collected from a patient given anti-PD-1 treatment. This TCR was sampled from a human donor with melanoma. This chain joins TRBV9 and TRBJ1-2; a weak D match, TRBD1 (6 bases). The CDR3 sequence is CASSGTANYNYGYTF. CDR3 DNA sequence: TGTGCCAGCAGCGGGACAGCTAATTACAACTATGGCTACACCTTC.